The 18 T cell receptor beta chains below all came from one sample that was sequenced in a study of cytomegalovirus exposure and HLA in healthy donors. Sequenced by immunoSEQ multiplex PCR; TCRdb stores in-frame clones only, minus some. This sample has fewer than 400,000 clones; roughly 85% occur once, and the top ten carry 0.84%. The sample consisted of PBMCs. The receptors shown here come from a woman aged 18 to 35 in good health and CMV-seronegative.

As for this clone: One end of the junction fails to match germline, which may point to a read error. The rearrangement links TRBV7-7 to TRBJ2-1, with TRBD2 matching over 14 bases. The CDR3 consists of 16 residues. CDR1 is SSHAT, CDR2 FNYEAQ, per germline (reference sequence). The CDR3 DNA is TGTGCTAGCAGCTTAGGATCCGGGACTAGCGGGAGAGAGCAGTTCTTC. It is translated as CASSLGSGTSGREQFF.

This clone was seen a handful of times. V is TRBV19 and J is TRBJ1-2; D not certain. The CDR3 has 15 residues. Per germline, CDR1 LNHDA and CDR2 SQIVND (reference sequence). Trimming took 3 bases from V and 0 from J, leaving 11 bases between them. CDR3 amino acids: CASSIRQDSNYGYTF. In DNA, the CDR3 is TGTGCCAGTAGTATCCGGCAGGACTCTAACTATGGCTACACCTTC. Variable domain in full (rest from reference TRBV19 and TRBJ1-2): DGGITQSPKYLFRKEGQNVTLSCEQNLNHDAMYWYRQDPGQGLRLIYYSQIVNDFQKGDIAEGYSVSREKKESFPLTVTSAQKNPTAFYLCASSIRQDSNYGYTFGSGTRLTVV.

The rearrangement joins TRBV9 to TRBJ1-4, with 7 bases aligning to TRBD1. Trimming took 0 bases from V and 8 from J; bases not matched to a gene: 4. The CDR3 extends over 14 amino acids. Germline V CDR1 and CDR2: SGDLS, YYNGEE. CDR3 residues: CASSVGQGPEKLFF. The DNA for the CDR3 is TGTGCCAGCAGCGTAGGACAGGGCCCCGAAAAACTGTTTTTT.

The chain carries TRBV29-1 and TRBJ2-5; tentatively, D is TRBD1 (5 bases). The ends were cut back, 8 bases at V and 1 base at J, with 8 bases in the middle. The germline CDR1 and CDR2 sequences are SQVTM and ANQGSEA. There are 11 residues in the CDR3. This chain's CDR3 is CSPGLQETQYF. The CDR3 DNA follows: TGCAGCCCAGGGCTCCAAGAGACCCAGTACTTC.

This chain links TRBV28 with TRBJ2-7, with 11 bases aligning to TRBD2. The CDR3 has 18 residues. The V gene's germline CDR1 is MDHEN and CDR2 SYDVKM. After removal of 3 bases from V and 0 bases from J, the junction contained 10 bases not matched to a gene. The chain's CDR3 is CASSFPGRTSGFSYEQYF. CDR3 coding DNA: TGTGCCAGCAGTTTCCCGGGGCGGACTAGCGGGTTCTCCTACGAGCAGTACTTC. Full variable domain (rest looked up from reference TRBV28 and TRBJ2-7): DVKVTQSSRYLVKRTGEKVFLECVQDMDHENMFWYRQDPGLGLRLIYFSYDVKMKEKGDIPEGYSVSREKKERFSLILESASTNQTSMYLCASSFPGRTSGFSYEQYFGPGTRLTVT.

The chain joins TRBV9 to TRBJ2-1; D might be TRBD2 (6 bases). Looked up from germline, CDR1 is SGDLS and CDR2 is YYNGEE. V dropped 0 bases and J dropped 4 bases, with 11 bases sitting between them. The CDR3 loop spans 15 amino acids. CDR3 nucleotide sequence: TGTGCCAGCAGCGTAGCCAGCGGGCTATACAATGAGCAGTTCTTC. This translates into CASSVASGLYNEQFF.

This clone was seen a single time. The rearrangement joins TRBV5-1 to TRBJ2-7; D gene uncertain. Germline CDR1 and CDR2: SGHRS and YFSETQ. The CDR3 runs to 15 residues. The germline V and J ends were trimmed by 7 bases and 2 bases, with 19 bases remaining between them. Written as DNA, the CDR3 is TGCGCCAGCCGAAAGGCAGACACTCCAACCTACGAGCAGTACTTC. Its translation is CASRKADTPTYEQYF. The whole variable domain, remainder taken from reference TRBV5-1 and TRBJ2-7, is KAGVTQTPRYLIKTRGQQVTLSCSPISGHRSVSWYQQTPGQGLQFLFEYFSETQRNKGNFPGRFSGRQFSNSRSEMNVSTLELGDSALYLCASRKADTPTYEQYFGPGTRLTVT.

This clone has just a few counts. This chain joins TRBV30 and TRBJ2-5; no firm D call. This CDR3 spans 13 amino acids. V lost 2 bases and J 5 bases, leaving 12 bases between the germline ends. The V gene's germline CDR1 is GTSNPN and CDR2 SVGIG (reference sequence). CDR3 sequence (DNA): TGTGCCTGGAGTATGGCCAACGGGGAGACCCAGTACTTC. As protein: CAWSMANGETQYF.

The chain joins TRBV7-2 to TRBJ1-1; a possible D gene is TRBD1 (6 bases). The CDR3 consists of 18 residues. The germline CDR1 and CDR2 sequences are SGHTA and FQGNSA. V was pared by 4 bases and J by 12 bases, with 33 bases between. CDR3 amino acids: CASSYLSGVIQGDPGTFF. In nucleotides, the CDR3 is TGTGCCAGCAGCTACCTTTCAGGGGTTATACAGGGCGATCCTGGAACTTTCTTT.

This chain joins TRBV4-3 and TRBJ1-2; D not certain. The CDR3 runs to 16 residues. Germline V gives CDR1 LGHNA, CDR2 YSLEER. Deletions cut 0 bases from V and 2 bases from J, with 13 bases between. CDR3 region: CASSQDTVPGNYGYTF. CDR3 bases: TGCGCCAGCAGCCAAGATACCGTGCCGGGAAACTATGGCTACACCTTC.

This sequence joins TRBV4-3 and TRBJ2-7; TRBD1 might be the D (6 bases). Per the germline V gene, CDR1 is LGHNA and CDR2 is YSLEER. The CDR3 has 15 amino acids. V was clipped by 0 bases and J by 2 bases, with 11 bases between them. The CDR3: CASSQEHGDTYEQYF. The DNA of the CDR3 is TGCGCCAGCAGCCAAGAGCACGGGGACACCTACGAGCAGTACTTC.

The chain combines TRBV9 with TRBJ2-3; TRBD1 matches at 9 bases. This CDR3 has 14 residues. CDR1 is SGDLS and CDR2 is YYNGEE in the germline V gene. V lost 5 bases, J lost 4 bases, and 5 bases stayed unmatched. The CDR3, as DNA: TGTGCCAGCAGAACAGGGGGCGAGGCAGATACGCAGTATTTT. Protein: CASRTGGEADTQYF. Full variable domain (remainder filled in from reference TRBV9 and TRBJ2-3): DSGVTQTPKHLITATGQRVTLRCSPRSGDLSVYWYQQSLDQGLQFLIQYYNGEERAKGNILERFSAQQFPDLHSELNLSSLELGDSALYFCASRTGGEADTQYFGPGTRLTVL.

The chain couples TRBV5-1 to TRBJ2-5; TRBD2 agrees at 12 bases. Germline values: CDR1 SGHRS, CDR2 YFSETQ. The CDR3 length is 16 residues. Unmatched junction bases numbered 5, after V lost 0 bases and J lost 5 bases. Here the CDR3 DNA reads TGCGCCAGCAGCTTGGGACTAGCGGGAGATCTGGAGACCCAGTACTTC. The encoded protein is CASSLGLAGDLETQYF.

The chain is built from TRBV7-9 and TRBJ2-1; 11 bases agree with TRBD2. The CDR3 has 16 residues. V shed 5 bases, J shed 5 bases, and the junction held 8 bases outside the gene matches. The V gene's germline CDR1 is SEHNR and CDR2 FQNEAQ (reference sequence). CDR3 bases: TGTGCCAGCAGCACACTAGCGGGAGCCCCTAACAATGAGCAGTTCTTC. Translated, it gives CASSTLAGAPNNEQFF.

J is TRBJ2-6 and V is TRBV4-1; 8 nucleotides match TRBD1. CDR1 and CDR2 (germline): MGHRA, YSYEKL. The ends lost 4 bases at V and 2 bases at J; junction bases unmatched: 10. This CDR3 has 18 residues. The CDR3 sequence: CASSPGRQGKAGANVLTF. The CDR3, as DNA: TGCGCCAGCAGCCCGGGGAGACAGGGGAAAGCTGGGGCCAACGTCCTGACTTTC.

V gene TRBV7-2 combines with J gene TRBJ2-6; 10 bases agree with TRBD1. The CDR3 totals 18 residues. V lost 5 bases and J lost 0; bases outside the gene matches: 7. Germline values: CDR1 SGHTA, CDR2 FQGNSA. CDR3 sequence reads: CASSHRDRGTSGANVLTF. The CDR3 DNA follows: TGTGCCAGCAGCCATCGGGACAGGGGTACCTCTGGGGCCAACGTCCTGACTTTC. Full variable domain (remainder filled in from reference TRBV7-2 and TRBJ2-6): GAGVSQSPSNKVTEKGKDVELRCDPISGHTALYWYRQSLGQGLEFLIYFQGNSAPDKSGLPSDRFSAERTGGSVSTLTIQRTQQEDSAVYLCASSHRDRGTSGANVLTFGAGSRLTVL.

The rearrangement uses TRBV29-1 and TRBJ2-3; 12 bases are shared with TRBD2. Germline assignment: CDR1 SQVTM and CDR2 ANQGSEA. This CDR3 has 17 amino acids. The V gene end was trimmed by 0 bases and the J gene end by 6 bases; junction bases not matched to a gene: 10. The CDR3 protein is CSVEDPASGRASDTQYF. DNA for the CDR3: TGCAGCGTTGAAGATCCGGCTAGCGGGAGGGCCTCTGATACGCAGTATTTT.

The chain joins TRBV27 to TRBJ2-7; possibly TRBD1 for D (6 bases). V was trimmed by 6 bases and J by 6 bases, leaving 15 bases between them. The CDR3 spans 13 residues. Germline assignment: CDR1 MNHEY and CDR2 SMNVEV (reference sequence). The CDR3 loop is CASSLNRDTEQYF. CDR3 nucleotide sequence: TGTGCCAGCAGCCTAAACCGGGACACCGAGCAGTACTTC.